This T cell receptor (beta chain) is from a study of cytomegalovirus exposure and HLA in healthy donors. Study conclusions and caveats: A later analysis linked a missense variant in DCLRE1C to the trimming of TCR beta V and J genes. Most TCR sequences were seen very rarely across donors, but some public TCRs occurred in many.

With respect to this clone: No antigen is known for it.

The CDR3 spans 13 residues. V trimming: 1 base; J trimming: 15 bases; junction bases outside the gene matches: 5. In germline, CDR1 is SGHNT, CDR2 YENEEA. With 60 Vbeta and 13 Jbeta primers, the PCR was carried out. The protocol was immunoSEQ multiplex PCR, while the TCRdb copy is restricted to in-frame clones and leaves out a portion. This sample carries hundreds of thousands of clones, roughly 85% of them seen once, and the ten largest clones take about 0.25%. The chain combines TRBV11-3 with TRBJ2-1, with TRBD2 matching 11 bases. The origin of this receptor is a girl under 10 years old in good health and CMV-seronegative. Sample: PBMCs. The CDR3 protein is CASSLGSGGARFF. The CDR3 DNA follows: TGTGCCAGCAGCTTAGGTAGCGGGGGGGCCCGGTTCTTC.